The rows below give T cell receptor beta chains drawn from one sample of a study of blood T cell repertoires in COVID-19. Clones were read by immunoSEQ multiplex PCR, and TCRdb kept only the in-frame ones, dropping some. The data hold 250,000 to 350,000 clones, with more than 75% observed a single time. Sequencing was done on a sample of PBMCs or T cells enriched from blood (not recorded which). These TCRs come from a woman aged 55-70 years in a cohort exposed to, infected with or recovered from COVID-19 (not recorded which). Both conserved end residues are part of each CDR3. Each record gives: D gene, J gene, V gene, clone size, CDR3 protein, CDR3 DNA. D genes are given only for firm matches. Rows may omit the clone size; those that give it use once, few, many or a size class.

d_gene: TRBD2; j_gene: TRBJ2-3; v_gene: TRBV5-4; abundance: NA; CDR3aa: CASSPSGRAGTDTQYF; CDR3nt: TGTGCCAGCAGCCCAAGCGGGAGGGCCGGGACAGATACGCAGTATTTT
d_gene: TRBD1; j_gene: TRBJ2-3; v_gene: TRBV24-1; abundance: NA; CDR3aa: CATSDPRGTTDTQYF; CDR3nt: TGTGCCACCAGTGACCCCAGGGGGACCACAGATACGCAGTATTTT
d_gene: NA; j_gene: TRBJ1-1; v_gene: TRBV5-1; abundance: NA; CDR3aa: CASSLLGANTEAFF; CDR3nt: TGCGCCAGCAGCTTGCTGGGGGCTAACACTGAAGCTTTCTTT
d_gene: NA; j_gene: TRBJ1-2; v_gene: TRBV24-1; abundance: NA; CDR3aa: CATSAPGATVGYTF; CDR3nt: TGTGCCACCAGTGCCCCAGGGGCCACGGTGGGCTACACCTTC
d_gene: TRBD2; j_gene: TRBJ2-1; v_gene: TRBV19; abundance: NA; CDR3aa: CASSYSLAGGYNEQFF; CDR3nt: TGTGCCAGTAGTTATTCACTAGCGGGGGGGTACAATGAGCAGTTCTTC
d_gene: NA; j_gene: TRBJ2-5; v_gene: TRBV11-2; abundance: NA; CDR3aa: CASSSSRGGQETQYF; CDR3nt: TGTGCCAGCAGCTCATCTAGGGGGGGGCAAGAGACCCAGTACTTC
d_gene: TRBD2; j_gene: TRBJ2-7; v_gene: TRBV18; abundance: NA; CDR3aa: CASSRLATLNEQYF; CDR3nt: TGTGCCAGCTCTCGACTAGCAACTCTTAACGAGCAGTACTTC
d_gene: NA; j_gene: TRBJ2-7; v_gene: TRBV10-3; abundance: NA; CDR3aa: CAISMGRSYEQYF; CDR3nt: TGTGCCATCAGTATGGGCAGGTCCTACGAGCAGTACTTC
d_gene: TRBD2; j_gene: TRBJ2-1; v_gene: TRBV25-1; abundance: NA; CDR3aa: CASRETSGTYEQFF; CDR3nt: TGTGCCAGCAGGGAGACTAGCGGGACGTATGAGCAGTTCTTC
d_gene: NA; j_gene: TRBJ2-2; v_gene: TRBV3-1/TRBV3-2; abundance: NA; CDR3aa: CASSHRTGELFF; CDR3nt: TGTGCCAGCAGCCACAGGACCGGGGAGCTGTTTTTT
d_gene: TRBD1; j_gene: TRBJ1-6; v_gene: TRBV7-9; abundance: NA; CDR3aa: CASSLDRGQSPLHF; CDR3nt: TGTGCCAGCAGCTTAGACAGGGGGCAATCACCCCTCCACTTT
d_gene: TRBD2; j_gene: TRBJ2-5; v_gene: TRBV7-9; abundance: NA; CDR3aa: CASSLALGGSQETQYF; CDR3nt: TGTGCCAGCAGCTTAGCCCTGGGGGGGTCTCAAGAGACCCAGTACTTC
d_gene: NA; j_gene: TRBJ2-7; v_gene: TRBV3-1/TRBV3-2; abundance: NA; CDR3aa: CASSQGSSPTHEQYF; CDR3nt: TGTGCCAGCAGCCAAGGAAGTAGCCCGACGCACGAGCAGTACTTC
d_gene: NA; j_gene: TRBJ2-7; v_gene: TRBV2; abundance: NA; CDR3aa: CASKGGFTYEQYF; CDR3nt: TGTGCCAGCAAGGGCGGGTTTACCTACGAGCAGTACTTC
d_gene: NA; j_gene: TRBJ2-7; v_gene: TRBV10-1; abundance: NA; CDR3aa: CASSESKAGGAEQYF; CDR3nt: TGCGCCAGCAGTGAGTCGAAAGCGGGCGGCGCCGAGCAGTACTTC
d_gene: NA; j_gene: TRBJ2-5; v_gene: TRBV5-1; abundance: NA; CDR3aa: CASSLQLEVRETQYF; CDR3nt: TGCGCCAGCAGCTTGCAGCTCGAGGTCCGAGAGACCCAGTACTTC
d_gene: NA; j_gene: TRBJ2-7; v_gene: TRBV5-4; abundance: NA; CDR3aa: CASSLTSLSYEQYF; CDR3nt: TGTGCCAGCAGCTTGACTAGCCTATCCTACGAGCAGTACTTC
d_gene: TRBD2; j_gene: TRBJ2-7; v_gene: TRBV5-1; abundance: NA; CDR3aa: CASSLGLAGPYEQYF; CDR3nt: TGCGCCAGCAGCCTCGGACTAGCGGGACCCTACGAGCAGTACTTC
d_gene: TRBD2; j_gene: TRBJ2-1; v_gene: TRBV7-9; abundance: NA; CDR3aa: CASRRGLADFVHEQFF; CDR3nt: TGTGCCAGCAGACGAGGACTAGCCGATTTTGTGCATGAGCAGTTCTTC
d_gene: TRBD1; j_gene: TRBJ2-5; v_gene: TRBV5-1; abundance: NA; CDR3aa: CASSISGTGGETQYF; CDR3nt: TGCGCCAGCAGCATCTCCGGGACAGGGGGAGAGACCCAGTACTTC
d_gene: TRBD2; j_gene: TRBJ2-3; v_gene: TRBV4-1; abundance: NA; CDR3aa: CASSQVLAVTDTQYF; CDR3nt: TGCGCCAGCAGCCAAGTGCTAGCGGTCACAGATACGCAGTATTTT
d_gene: TRBD2; j_gene: TRBJ2-7; v_gene: TRBV27; abundance: NA; CDR3aa: CASRRGAGLREQYF; CDR3nt: TGTGCCAGTCGGCGGGGGGCAGGGTTGAGGGAGCAGTACTTC
d_gene: TRBD2; j_gene: TRBJ2-7; v_gene: TRBV30; abundance: NA; CDR3aa: CAWSRTSGRSSEQYF; CDR3nt: TGTGCCTGGAGTAGGACTAGCGGGAGGTCTTCCGAGCAGTACTTC
d_gene: TRBD1; j_gene: TRBJ1-5; v_gene: TRBV24-1; abundance: NA; CDR3aa: CATSDSRTGFEPQHF; CDR3nt: TGTGCCACCAGTGATTCGAGGACAGGGTTTGAGCCCCAGCATTTT
d_gene: NA; j_gene: TRBJ2-4; v_gene: TRBV28; abundance: NA; CDR3aa: CASSLGGTAKNIQYF; CDR3nt: TGTGCCAGCAGTTTAGGTGGTACTGCCAAAAACATTCAGTACTTC
d_gene: NA; j_gene: TRBJ1-3; v_gene: TRBV28; abundance: NA; CDR3aa: CASTRGKTGNTIYF; CDR3nt: TGTGCCAGCACCCGGGGGAAAACTGGAAACACCATATATTTT
d_gene: NA; j_gene: TRBJ2-7; v_gene: TRBV3-1/TRBV3-2; abundance: once; CDR3aa: CASSHLEGEQYF; CDR3nt: TGTGCCAGCAGCCACTTGGAGGGCGAGCAGTACTTC